This TCR beta chain derives from a study of CD8 T cells in ankylosing spondylitis. Findings and caveats of the study: Relatively scarce in peripheral blood, disease-linked clones were CD8+. Under 10 highly homologous variants formed a TCR beta motif that appeared characteristic of ankylosing spondylitis blood.

Each CDR3 protein is one row after TCRdb ran MiXCR on the 5' RACE reads. The sample contains fewer than 550,000 distinct CDR3 sequences, approximately 5% of which appear only once. This clonotype came up many times. No antigen is known for it. The TCR sequence derives from a male donor with ankylosing spondylitis. What was sequenced was blood, either unsorted or a sorted T cell fraction (not recorded which).

CDR3 in amino acids: CSARDTSGGYSYNEQFF. The CDR3 nucleotides read TGCAGTGCTAGAGATACTAGCGGGGGCTATTCCTACAATGAGCAGTTCTTC. The genes are TRBV20-1 and TRBJ2-1, with 11 bases aligning to TRBD2. This CDR3 comprises 17 residues. Germline-derived CDR1 and CDR2 are DFQATT and SNEGSKA (reference sequence). The V segment lost 0 bases and the J segment 1 base; nucleotides outside the gene matches: 5.